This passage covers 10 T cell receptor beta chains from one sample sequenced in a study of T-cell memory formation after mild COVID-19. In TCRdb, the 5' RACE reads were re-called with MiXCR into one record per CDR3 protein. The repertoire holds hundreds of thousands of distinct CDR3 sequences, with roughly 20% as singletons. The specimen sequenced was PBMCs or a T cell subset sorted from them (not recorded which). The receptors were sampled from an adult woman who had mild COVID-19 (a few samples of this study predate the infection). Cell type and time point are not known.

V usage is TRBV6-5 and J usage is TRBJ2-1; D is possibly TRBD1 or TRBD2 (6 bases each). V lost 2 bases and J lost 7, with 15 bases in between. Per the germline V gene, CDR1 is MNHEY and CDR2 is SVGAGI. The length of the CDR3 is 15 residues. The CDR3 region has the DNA TGTGCCAGCAGTTACACAAGGGGGACTCGGAATGAGCAGTTCTTC. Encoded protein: CASSYTRGTRNEQFF.

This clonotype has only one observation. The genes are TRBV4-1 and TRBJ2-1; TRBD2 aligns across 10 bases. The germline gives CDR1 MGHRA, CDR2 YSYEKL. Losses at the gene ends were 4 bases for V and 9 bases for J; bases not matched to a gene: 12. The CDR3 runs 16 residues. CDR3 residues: CASSPVVERGGTEQFF. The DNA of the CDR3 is TGCGCCAGCAGCCCAGTCGTTGAGCGGGGGGGCACTGAGCAGTTCTTC.

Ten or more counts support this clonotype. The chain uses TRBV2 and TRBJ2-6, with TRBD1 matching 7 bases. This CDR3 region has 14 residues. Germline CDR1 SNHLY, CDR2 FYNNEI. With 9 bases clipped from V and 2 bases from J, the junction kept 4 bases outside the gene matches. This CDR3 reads CARQGLAGANVLTF. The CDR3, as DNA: TGTGCCAGACAGGGGTTAGCTGGGGCCAACGTCCTGACTTTC.

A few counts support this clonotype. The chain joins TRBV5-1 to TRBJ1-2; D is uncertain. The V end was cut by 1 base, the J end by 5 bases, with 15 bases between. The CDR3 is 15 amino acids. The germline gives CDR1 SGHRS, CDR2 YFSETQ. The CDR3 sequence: CASSLTEGMGYGYTF. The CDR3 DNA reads TGCGCCAGCAGCTTGACCGAGGGCATGGGTTATGGCTACACCTTC.

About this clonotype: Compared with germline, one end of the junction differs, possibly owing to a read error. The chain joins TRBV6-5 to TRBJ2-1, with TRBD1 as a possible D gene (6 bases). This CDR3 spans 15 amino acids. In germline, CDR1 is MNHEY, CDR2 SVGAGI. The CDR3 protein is CASSYYGTGYNEQFF. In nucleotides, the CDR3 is TGTGCCAGCAGCTACTACGGTACAGGGTACAATGAGCAGTTCTTC.

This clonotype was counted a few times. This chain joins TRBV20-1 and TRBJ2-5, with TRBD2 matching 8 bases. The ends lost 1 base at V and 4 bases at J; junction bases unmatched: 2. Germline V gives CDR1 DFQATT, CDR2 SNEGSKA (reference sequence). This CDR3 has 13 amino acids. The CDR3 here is CSARGAGGETQYF. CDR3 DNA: TGCAGTGCTAGAGGTGCGGGAGGAGAGACCCAGTACTTC.

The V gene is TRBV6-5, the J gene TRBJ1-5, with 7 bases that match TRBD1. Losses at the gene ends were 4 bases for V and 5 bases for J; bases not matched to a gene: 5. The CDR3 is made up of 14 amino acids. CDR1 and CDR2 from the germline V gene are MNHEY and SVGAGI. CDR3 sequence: CASSSDRAYQPQHF. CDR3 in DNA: TGTGCCAGCAGTTCTGACAGGGCCTATCAGCCCCAGCATTTT.

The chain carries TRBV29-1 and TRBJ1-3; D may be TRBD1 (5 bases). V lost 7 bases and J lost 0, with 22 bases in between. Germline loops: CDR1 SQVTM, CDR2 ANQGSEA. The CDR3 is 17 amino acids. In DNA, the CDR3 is TGCAGCGCTTCGACCGGGGCTTACGGCGACTCTGGAAACACCATATATTTT. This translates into CSASTGAYGDSGNTIYF. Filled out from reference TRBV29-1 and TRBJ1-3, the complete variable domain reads SAVISQKPSRDICQRGTSLTIQCQVDSQVTMMFWYRQQPGQSLTLIATANQGSEATYESGFVIDKFPISRPNLTFSTLTVSNMSPEDSSIYLCSASTGAYGDSGNTIYFGEGSWLTVV.

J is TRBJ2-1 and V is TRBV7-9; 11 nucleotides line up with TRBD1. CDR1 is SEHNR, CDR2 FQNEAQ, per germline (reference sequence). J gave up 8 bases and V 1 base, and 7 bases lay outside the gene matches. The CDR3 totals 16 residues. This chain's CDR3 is CASSLGGTGGRYEQFF. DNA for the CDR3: TGTGCCAGCAGCTTAGGTGGGACAGGGGGTCGCTATGAGCAGTTCTTC. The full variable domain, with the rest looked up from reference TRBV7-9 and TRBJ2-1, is DTGVSQNPRHKITKRGQNVTFRCDPISEHNRLYWYRQTLGQGPEFLTYFQNEAQLEKSRLLSDRFSAERPKGSFSTLEIQRTEQGDSAMYLCASSLGGTGGRYEQFFGPGTRLTVL.

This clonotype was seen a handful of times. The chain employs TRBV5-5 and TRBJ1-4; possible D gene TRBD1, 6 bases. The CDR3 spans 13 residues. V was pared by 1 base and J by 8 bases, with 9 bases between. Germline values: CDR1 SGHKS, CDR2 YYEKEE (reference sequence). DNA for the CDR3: TGTGCCAGCAGCTTGCCCCAGGGGGAAAAACTGTTTTTT. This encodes CASSLPQGEKLFF.